The 21 T cell receptor beta chains reported below all come from one sample, sequenced in a study of spatial heterogeneity in lung cancer. MiXCR was run by TCRdb on the 5' RACE reads, yielding one entry per CDR3 protein. The sample gives several thousand distinct CDR3 sequences, roughly 5.1% of which show up once; 7% to 10% is in the top ten. Time point specified: sample taken at primary tumor resection. This specimen consisted of normal lung tissue next to the tumor, obtained at surgery. These receptors came from a female donor with early-stage non-small cell lung cancer.

By share, this clonotype ranks as medium-sized. The V call is TRBV28, the J call TRBJ1-1; unclear D gene. The CDR3 sequence is 12 residues long. CDR1 and CDR2 from the germline V gene are MDHEN and SYDVKM. The V and J ends lost 0 bases and 8 bases respectively, with 7 bases between them. The CDR3 bases are TGTGCCAGCAGTTTATGGCAGTCCGAAGCTTTCTTT. Its translation: CASSLWQSEAFF.

Many counts were recorded for this clonotype. The rearrangement joins TRBV20-1 to TRBJ2-2, with 8 positions matching TRBD1. Germline CDR1 and CDR2: DFQATT and SNEGSKA (reference sequence). CDR3 size: 15 residues. The junction had 7 bases not matched to a gene; V was cut back by 6 bases and J by 1 base. The CDR3 region has the DNA TGCAGTGCCCTGCAGGGGGCTGAGAACACCGGGGAGCTGTTTTTT. This encodes CSALQGAENTGELFF.

This clonotype was counted many times. V usage is TRBV2 and J usage is TRBJ2-5; D gene uncertain. Germline V gene lookup returns CDR1 SNHLY and CDR2 FYNNEI. V was pared by 7 bases and J by 0 bases, with 3 bases between. This CDR3 comprises 11 residues. CDR3 sequence: CASTYQETQYF. The CDR3 DNA follows: TGTGCCAGCACCTACCAAGAGACCCAGTACTTC.

Ten or more counts support this clonotype. This chain uses TRBV28 with TRBJ1-3; D is unresolved. V was pared by 9 bases and J by 4 bases, with 7 bases between. The CDR3 contains 11 residues. Germline V gene lookup returns CDR1 MDHEN and CDR2 SYDVKM. For the CDR3, the DNA is TGTGCCAGTTTTCAGGGAAACACCATATATTTT. Residues: CASFQGNTIYF.

By share of the sample, this clonotype is medium-sized. The V call is TRBV6-5, the J call TRBJ2-5; TRBD2 is a possible D gene (6 bases). Germline V gives CDR1 MNHEY, CDR2 SVGAGI. The CDR3 sequence is 14 residues long. V shed 5 bases and J shed 0 bases, with 10 bases lying between them. The CDR3 reads CASSTRGYQETQYF. CDR3 coding DNA: TGTGCCAGCAGTACCCGGGGGTACCAAGAGACCCAGTACTTC.

The chain joins TRBV10-3 to TRBJ1-1, with unresolved D. Germline V CDR1 and CDR2: ENHRY, SYGVKD. The CDR3 runs 15 residues. The germline V and J ends were trimmed by 3 bases and 3 bases, with 14 bases remaining between them. The CDR3 bases are TGTGCCATCAGTGACCCGATAGGGCAGGACACTGAAGCTTTCTTT. Translating gives CAISDPIGQDTEAFF.

This clonotype rates as medium-sized. This chain joins TRBV4-2 and TRBJ2-7, with 7 bases fitting TRBD2. There are 15 residues in the CDR3. Germline V gives CDR1 LGHNA, CDR2 YNFKEQ. J gave up 2 bases and V 1 base, and 5 bases lay outside the gene matches. The CDR3 region has the DNA TGTGCCAGCAGCCAAGCTAGCGGCCAAACCTACGAGCAGTACTTC. This gives the protein CASSQASGQTYEQYF.

The sample holds many counts of this clonotype. V and J are TRBV6-5 and TRBJ2-7, with 7 nucleotides matching TRBD2. This CDR3 is 18 amino acids long. From germline, CDR1 is MNHEY and CDR2 SVGAGI. V was clipped by 6 bases and J by 0 bases; unmatched bases: 17. This CDR3 is CASSLAPTSATSSYEQYF. CDR3 DNA: TGTGCCAGCAGCCTAGCCCCCACTAGCGCCACAAGCTCCTACGAGCAGTACTTC.

The J gene is TRBJ2-1, the V gene TRBV20-1; 12 nucleotides match TRBD2. V dropped 6 bases and J dropped 7; count of bases not matched to a gene: 7. This CDR3 is built from 14 residues. Germline V CDR1 and CDR2: DFQATT, SNEGSKA (reference sequence). The CDR3 DNA is TGCAGTGCACTGACTAGCGGGAGTACGAATGAGCAGTTCTTC. Protein: CSALTSGSTNEQFF.

This clonotype is categorized as medium-sized (0.01 to 0.1%). This sequence joins TRBV5-1 and TRBJ2-7; possibly TRBD1 for D (6 bases). This CDR3 has 15 amino acids. Germline loops: CDR1 SGHRS, CDR2 YFSETQ. Trimming pared 5 bases from V and 5 bases from J, leaving 20 bases between. CDR3 sequence: CASRKNRVERDEQYF. Here the CDR3 DNA reads TGCGCCAGCAGAAAGAACAGGGTCGAACGAGACGAGCAGTACTTC.

The chain joins TRBV6-6 to TRBJ1-5; the D is unclear. The CDR3 has 14 residues. The germline CDR1 and CDR2 sequences are MNHNY and SVGAGI (reference sequence). Trimming pared 6 bases from V and 5 bases from J, leaving 14 bases between. This CDR3 reads CASRTVPGYQPQHF. The DNA of the CDR3 is TGTGCCAGCAGGACGGTTCCTGGGTATCAGCCCCAGCATTTT.

This clonotype was seen repeatedly, ten times or more. CDR3 residues: CASSSEAGLQHF. For the CDR3, the DNA is TGTGCCAGCAGCTCAGAGGCAGGGCTCCAGCATTTT. The chain has TRBV7-2 and TRBJ1-5; D might be TRBD1 (5 bases). From germline, CDR1 is SGHTA and CDR2 FQGNSA. Trimming shortened V by 4 bases and J by 12 bases, and 13 bases separated the two germline ends. This CDR3 is 12 amino acids long.

This clonotype is deemed medium-sized. The chain combines TRBV2 with TRBJ1-1; TRBD1 might be the D (5 bases). This CDR3 comprises 13 residues. Looked up from germline, CDR1 is SNHLY and CDR2 is FYNNEI. Trimming shortened V by 1 base and J by 11 bases, and 14 bases separated the two germline ends. CDR3 DNA sequence: TGTGCCAGCAGTGAAGAGGGGAACAGAGGGGCTTTCTTT. It codes for CASSEEGNRGAFF.

This clonotype is termed medium-sized. This sequence joins TRBV3-1 and TRBJ2-1; D gene unclear. CDR1 and CDR2 from the germline V gene are LGHDT and YNNKEL (reference sequence). This CDR3 comprises 16 residues. Trimming removed 0 bases at V and 0 bases at J, with 9 bases between. CDR3 loop: CASSQDLSGSYNEQFF. The CDR3 DNA sequence: TGTGCCAGCAGCCAAGATTTATCAGGCTCCTACAATGAGCAGTTCTTC.

This clonotype is medium-sized (0.01 to 0.1%) in the sample. The gene calls are TRBV5-1 and TRBJ2-3; D not resolved. V lost 6 bases to trimming and J lost 4 bases, with 15 bases between them. Germline V gene sequence: CDR1 SGHRS, CDR2 YFSETQ. The CDR3 runs 14 residues. The CDR3 nucleotides are TGCGCCAGCACCCTGAGGTCCGCCGCAGATACGCAGTATTTT. This encodes CASTLRSAADTQYF.

This clonotype was recorded many times. The V and J genes are TRBV5-4 and TRBJ2-1, with 10 bases that match TRBD1. Trimming removed 3 bases from V and 8 bases from J; junction bases left unmatched: 2. The germline V gene has CDR1 SGHNT and CDR2 YYREEE (reference sequence). This CDR3 is 13 amino acids long. CDR3 sequence: CASSSDRGHEQFF. In DNA form, the CDR3 reads TGTGCCAGCAGCTCTGACAGGGGGCATGAGCAGTTCTTC.

There are many counts of this clonotype. The V and J genes are TRBV20-1 and TRBJ2-7; 8 nucleotides line up with TRBD1. The CDR3 runs to 12 residues. Trimming at V came to 6 bases and at J to 4 bases, leaving 5 bases not matched to a gene. The germline gives CDR1 DFQATT, CDR2 SNEGSKA (reference sequence). As DNA, the CDR3 is TGCAGTGCCAGGACAGGGACTTACGAGCAGTACTTC. As protein: CSARTGTYEQYF.

The table lists this clonotype with many counts. The genes are TRBV7-2 and TRBJ1-5, with D perhaps matching TRBD1 (6 bases). CDR1 SGHTA and CDR2 FQGNSA come from the germline V gene. Trimming cost V 4 bases and J 1 base, with 11 bases left between them. CDR3 length equals 15 residues. The CDR3 DNA reads as TGTGCCAGCAGCTATACCGGACAGAGCAATCAGCCCCAGCATTTT. Translating it yields CASSYTGQSNQPQHF.

This clonotype has only a few counts. The V gene is TRBV5-1, the J gene TRBJ2-5; D possibly corresponds to TRBD2 (5 bases). V dropped 2 bases and J dropped 5 bases, with 10 bases sitting between them. CDR1 SGHRS and CDR2 YFSETQ come from the germline V gene. The CDR3 consists of 13 residues. This CDR3 is CASSFAREETQYF. The DNA of the CDR3 is TGCGCCAGCAGCTTCGCGAGGGAGGAGACCCAGTACTTC.

This clonotype was seen at least ten times. The chain couples TRBV18 to TRBJ2-7, with D possibly being TRBD1 (6 bases). Germline CDR1 reads KGHSH; CDR2 reads LQKENI. Trimming removed 5 bases at V and 0 bases at J, with 11 bases between. This CDR3 has 14 residues. CDR3 DNA: TGTGCCAGCTCAACAGGACAGAGCTCCTACGAGCAGTACTTC. Its protein product is CASSTGQSSYEQYF.

This clonotype was observed many times. The chain has TRBV7-2 and TRBJ2-7, with D tentatively TRBD1 or TRBD2 (5 bases each). Looked up from germline, CDR1 is SGHTA and CDR2 is FQGNSA. CDR3 length: 14 residues. V was cut by 3 bases and J by 4 bases, with 13 bases left in between. The CDR3 reads CASSFAPGAYEQYF. CDR3 DNA sequence: TGTGCCAGCAGCTTCGCCCCCGGGGCATACGAGCAGTACTTC.